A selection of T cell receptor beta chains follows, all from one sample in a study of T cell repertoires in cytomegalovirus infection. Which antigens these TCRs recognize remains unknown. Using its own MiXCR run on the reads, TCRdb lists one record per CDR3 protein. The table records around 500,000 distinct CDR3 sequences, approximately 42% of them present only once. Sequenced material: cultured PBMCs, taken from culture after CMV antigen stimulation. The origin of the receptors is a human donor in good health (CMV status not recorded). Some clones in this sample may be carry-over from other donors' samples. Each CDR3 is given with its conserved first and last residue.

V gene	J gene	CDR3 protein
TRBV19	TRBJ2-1	CASSVGTGVLGEQFF
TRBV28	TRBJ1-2	CASSSLGRGDGYTF
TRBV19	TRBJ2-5	CASRPDRVETQYF
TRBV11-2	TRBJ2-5	CASSRARGGETQYF
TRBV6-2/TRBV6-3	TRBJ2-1	CASSPHSGYSYNEQFF
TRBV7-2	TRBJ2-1	CASSLVRVVAGHNEQFF
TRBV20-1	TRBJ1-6	CSAMRGRENSPLHF
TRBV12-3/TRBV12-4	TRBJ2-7	CASSLIYSGYEQYF
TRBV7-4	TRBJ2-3	CASSLMLTGEPVDTQYF
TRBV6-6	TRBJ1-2	CASSSRGTPNYGYTF
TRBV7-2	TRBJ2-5	CASSSTWGGRETQYF